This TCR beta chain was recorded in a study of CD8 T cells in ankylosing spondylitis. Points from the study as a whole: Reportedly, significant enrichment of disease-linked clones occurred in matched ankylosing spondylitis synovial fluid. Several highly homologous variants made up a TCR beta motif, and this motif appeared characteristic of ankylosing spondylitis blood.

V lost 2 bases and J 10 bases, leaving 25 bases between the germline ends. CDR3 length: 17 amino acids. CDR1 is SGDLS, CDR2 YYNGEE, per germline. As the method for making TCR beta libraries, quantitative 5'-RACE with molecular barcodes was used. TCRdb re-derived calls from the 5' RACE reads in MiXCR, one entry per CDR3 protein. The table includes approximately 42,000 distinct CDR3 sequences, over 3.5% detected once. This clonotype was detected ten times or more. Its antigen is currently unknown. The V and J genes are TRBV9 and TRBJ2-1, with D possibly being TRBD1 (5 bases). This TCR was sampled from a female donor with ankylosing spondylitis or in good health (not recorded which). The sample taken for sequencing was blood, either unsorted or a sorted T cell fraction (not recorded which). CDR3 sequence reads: CASSVSPLDSLLEEQFF. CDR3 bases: TGTGCCAGCAGCGTTAGCCCTTTAGACAGCCTCCTAGAGGAGCAGTTCTTC. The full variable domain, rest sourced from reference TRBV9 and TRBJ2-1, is DSGVTQTPKHLITATGQRVTLRCSPRSGDLSVYWYQQSLDQGLQFLIQYYNGEERAKGNILERFSAQQFPDLHSELNLSSLELGDSALYFCASSVSPLDSLLEEQFFGPGTRLTVL.